These T cell receptor beta chains were read from a single sample in a study of vaccination and CD4 T cells after COVID-19. Via MiXCR, TCRdb re-called the PCR reads, giving one row per CDR3 protein. Of about 13,000 distinct CDR3 sequences listed, around 40% are singletons. No cognate antigen is known for these TCRs. The source material was cultured CD4+ T cells from blood. The receptors were gathered from a human donor with COVID-19. The CDR3 runs from the conserved cysteine through the conserved F or W. Each record gives: J gene, V gene, clone size, D gene, CDR3 DNA, CDR3 protein. D genes are given only for firm matches. Rows may omit the clone size; those that give it use once, few, many or a size class.

TRBJ2-1,TRBV20-1,few,TRBD2,TGCAGTGCTAGAGATGAGATAGCGGGGTACAATGAGCAGTTCTTC,CSARDEIAGYNEQFF
TRBJ2-1,TRBV6-5,-,TRBD2,TGTGCCAGCAGTTCTAGCGGGGGGGCCGCGGGTGAGCAGTTCTTC,CASSSSGGAAGEQFF
TRBJ1-1,TRBV18,-,-,TGTGCCAGCTCACCACCGGGGTCTAAGAACACTGAAGCTTTCTTT,CASSPPGSKNTEAFF
TRBJ1-5,TRBV20-1,-,-,TGCAGTGCGGGGAATAGCAATCAGCCCCAGCATTTT,CSAGNSNQPQHF
TRBJ2-1,TRBV6-1,-,-,TGTGCCAGCAGGCCCACTAGGGGGAGCTACAATGAGCAGTTCTTC,CASRPTRGSYNEQFF
TRBJ1-2,TRBV6-2/TRBV6-3,-,-,TGTGCCAGCAGAGAAACAGGTCCGAGAGGGTATGGCTACACCTTC,CASRETGPRGYGYTF
TRBJ1-1,TRBV7-9,once,-,TGTGCCAGCAGCCATTCACGACGGAAGAACACTGAAGCTTTCTTT,CASSHSRRKNTEAFF
TRBJ2-1,TRBV9,-,TRBD1,TGTGCCAGCAGCGATAAACAGGGGGTTCCCTACAATGAGCAGTTCTTC,CASSDKQGVPYNEQFF
TRBJ1-2,TRBV4-2,-,-,TGTGCCAGCAGCCGGACCACCTCGGAAGGCTACACCTTC,CASSRTTSEGYTF
TRBJ1-5,TRBV7-6,few,TRBD1,TGTGCCAGCAGCCGGACAGGGGATCAGCCCCAGCATTTT,CASSRTGDQPQHF
TRBJ1-3,TRBV19,few,-,TGTGCCAGTAGCGGACAGCTCTCCTCTGGAAACACCATATATTTT,CASSGQLSSGNTIYF
TRBJ1-4,TRBV27,-,TRBD1,TGTGCCAGCAGTTCAGGGACAGGGCAGGGGAAACTGTTTTTT,CASSSGTGQGKLFF
TRBJ2-2,TRBV5-1,-,-,TGCGCCAGCAGACCGGAGTCGGGACCCCAGACCGGGGAGCTGTTTTTT,CASRPESGPQTGELFF
TRBJ1-3,TRBV28,-,TRBD1,TGTGCCAGCAGGCGGACAGGCTCTGGAAACACCATATATTTT,CASRRTGSGNTIYF
TRBJ2-6,TRBV11-1,-,-,TGTGCCAGCACTACCCCGCGAGGGGGATCGAGCGGCCCTGGGGCCAACGTCCTGACTTTC,CASTTPRGGSSGPGANVLTF
TRBJ2-3,TRBV20-1,-,TRBD1,TGCAGTGCAGGGGGACAGGGGGGGCGAACAGATACGCAGTATTTT,CSAGGQGGRTDTQYF
TRBJ2-3,TRBV25-1,few,-,TGTGCCAGCAGTGAAAACTACGATACGCAGTATTTT,CASSENYDTQYF
TRBJ1-5,TRBV11-2,few,-,TGTGCCAGCAGCCCCGACGGGCGGGACAATCAGCCCCAGCATTTT,CASSPDGRDNQPQHF
TRBJ1-2,TRBV25-1,few,-,TGTGCCAGCAGTGAATTGGAGCAGGGCCGTGGCTACACCTTC,CASSELEQGRGYTF
TRBJ2-2,TRBV19,-,-,TGTGCCAGTAGTATAGAGCAGGGGTCCGGGGAGCTGTTTTTT,CASSIEQGSGELFF
TRBJ2-4,TRBV7-9,-,-,TGTGCCAGCAGCTCGTCTAGAGGGGTCAGCAGAAACATTCAGTACTTC,CASSSSRGVSRNIQYF
TRBJ2-6,TRBV6-1,few,TRBD1,TGTGCCAGCAGATGGGACAGGGGGCGGAATGGGGCCAACGTCCTGACTTTC,CASRWDRGRNGANVLTF
TRBJ2-7,TRBV12-3/TRBV12-4,once,-,TGTGCCAGCAGTTTACAGCTAAACTCCTACGAGCAGTACTTC,CASSLQLNSYEQYF
TRBJ1-1,TRBV7-9,-,TRBD1,TGTGCCAGCAGCTTGGGACAGGGGAAACTGAACACTGAAGCTTTCTTT,CASSLGQGKLNTEAFF
TRBJ2-5,TRBV27,-,-,TGTGCCAGCAGTTTAGATCCGGTAGGAGGCCAAGAGACCCAGTACTTC,CASSLDPVGGQETQYF
TRBJ1-5,TRBV2,once,-,TGTGCCAGCAGGGCCGGGGACTATAGCAATCAGCCCCAGCATTTT,CASRAGDYSNQPQHF
TRBJ2-3,TRBV11-3,large,-,TGTGCCAGCAGCTTAGAAGTTAGGGGCCGCACTTCGCACACAGATACGCAGTATTTT,CASSLEVRGRTSHTDTQYF
TRBJ2-2,TRBV2,-,-,TGTGCCAGCGGGTACATTTCACCGAACACCGGGGAGCTGTTTTTT,CASGYISPNTGELFF
TRBJ2-1,TRBV19,once,TRBD2,TGTGCCAGTAGTATTGGTCCTCGACTAGCGGGTCACAATGAGCAGTTCTTC,CASSIGPRLAGHNEQFF
TRBJ2-1,TRBV12-3/TRBV12-4,once,TRBD1,TGTGCCAGCAGTGGCCGGGACAGGGTCAATGAGCAGTTCTTC,CASSGRDRVNEQFF
TRBJ2-7,TRBV20-1,few,TRBD2,TGCAGTGCTAGGACTAGCGGGAACTCCTACGAGCAGTACTTC,CSARTSGNSYEQYF
TRBJ2-4,TRBV6-2/TRBV6-3,few,TRBD1,TGTGCCAGCAGAGGACAGGGGGCAGCCAAAAACATTCAGTACTTC,CASRGQGAAKNIQYF
TRBJ1-1,TRBV5-1,-,-,TGCGCCAGCAGAATACAGGGGAACACTGAAGCTTTCTTT,CASRIQGNTEAFF
TRBJ2-2,TRBV6-2/TRBV6-3,-,-,TGTGCCAGCAGTTACTCATCCCCAGACGGGGAGCTGTTTTTT,CASSYSSPDGELFF
TRBJ2-7,TRBV20-1,-,TRBD1,TGCAGTGCAATAAGGGGACAGGGGTTCTCCGAGCAGTACTTC,CSAIRGQGFSEQYF
TRBJ1-1,TRBV12-3/TRBV12-4,-,-,TGTGCCAGCAGTTTACACCCTCTGGGTTTAGACACTGAAGCTTTCTTT,CASSLHPLGLDTEAFF
TRBJ2-7,TRBV5-6,once,-,TGTGCCAGCAGCCCGAATTTGGGTTCGAGCGAGCAGTACTTC,CASSPNLGSSEQYF
TRBJ2-7,TRBV5-1,-,-,TGCGCCAGCAAACGCGAGGGGGGTTCCTCCTACGAGCAGTACTTC,CASKREGGSSYEQYF
TRBJ2-1,TRBV12-3/TRBV12-4,few,TRBD2,TGTGCCAGCAGTTCCAGCGGGGGGGCCCGGGAGCAGTTCTTC,CASSSSGGAREQFF
TRBJ1-2,TRBV4-3,-,TRBD1,TGCGCCAGCAGCCAAGACCGGGACAGGGCGAGGGGCTACACCTTC,CASSQDRDRARGYTF
TRBJ1-2,TRBV30,-,-,TGTGCCTGGAGTTTGGCAGGGGCCTATGGCTACACCTTC,CAWSLAGAYGYTF
TRBJ1-2,TRBV6-1,few,TRBD1,TGTGCCAGCAGTCCGACAGGGACCTATGGCTACACCTTC,CASSPTGTYGYTF
TRBJ2-5,TRBV19,-,-,TGTGCCAGTAGTACCCGGTGGGGAGAGACCCAGTACTTC,CASSTRWGETQYF
TRBJ2-7,TRBV11-3,medium-sized,-,TGTGCCAGCAGCAAAGGAGCGTCAAGCTCCTACGAGCAGTACTTC,CASSKGASSSYEQYF
TRBJ2-5,TRBV7-2,few,-,TGTGCCAGCAGCTTAAATGGTGAAAGATGGACCCAGTACTTC,CASSLNGERWTQYF